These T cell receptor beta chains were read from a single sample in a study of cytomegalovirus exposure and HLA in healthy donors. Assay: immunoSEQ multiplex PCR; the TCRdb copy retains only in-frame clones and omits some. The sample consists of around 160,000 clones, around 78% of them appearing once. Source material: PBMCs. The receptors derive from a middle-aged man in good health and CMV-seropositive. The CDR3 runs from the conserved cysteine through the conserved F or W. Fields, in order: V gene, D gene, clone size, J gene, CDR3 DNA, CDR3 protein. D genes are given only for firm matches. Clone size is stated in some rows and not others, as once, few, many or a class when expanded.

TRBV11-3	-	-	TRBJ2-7	TGTGCCAGCATCCGCCTGCGGGACGAGCAGTACTTC	CASIRLRDEQYF
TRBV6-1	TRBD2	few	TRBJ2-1	TGTGCCAGCAGAACCGGACTAGCGGTGGCCAATGAGCAGTTCTTC	CASRTGLAVANEQFF
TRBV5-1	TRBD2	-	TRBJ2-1	TGCGCCACCTCTAGCGGGAGCTCCTACAATGAGCAGTTCTTC	CATSSGSSYNEQFF
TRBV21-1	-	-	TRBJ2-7	TGTGCCAGGACCACATGGGACACAGACGAGCAGTACTTC	CARTTWDTDEQYF
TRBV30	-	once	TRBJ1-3	TGTGCCTGGAGTGTACTCCGGGTCGGCAGGGGAACTGGAAACACCATATATTTT	CAWSVLRVGRGTGNTIYF
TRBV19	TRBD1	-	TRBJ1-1	TGTGCCAGTAGGGGACAGGACGACCGTGAAGCTTTCTTT	CASRGQDDREAFF
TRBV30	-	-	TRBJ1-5	TGTGCCTGGAGCCCACAGGGCAATCAGCCCCAGCATTTT	CAWSPQGNQPQHF
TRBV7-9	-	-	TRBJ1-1	TGTGCCAGCAGTGGACGGGGGGGCCCGGTCACTGAAGCTTTCTTT	CASSGRGGPVTEAFF
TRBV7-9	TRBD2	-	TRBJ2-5	TGTGCCAGCAGCTTTAGGGAGGGAGAGACCCAGTACTTC	CASSFREGETQYF
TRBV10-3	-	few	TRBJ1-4	TGTGCCACTCAAGGCAGGACTAATGAAAAACTGTTTTTT	CATQGRTNEKLFF
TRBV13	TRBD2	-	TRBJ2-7	TGTGCCAGCAGCTTTCAGACTAGCGGGTCCTACGAGCAGTACTTC	CASSFQTSGSYEQYF
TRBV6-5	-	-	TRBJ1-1	TGTGCCAGCAGTTACGTGTGGGGGCTGGGAACTGAAGCTTTCTTT	CASSYVWGLGTEAFF
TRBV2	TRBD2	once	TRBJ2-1	TGTGCCAGCAGTTGGACTAGCGGGAGCTCCTACAATGAGCAGTTCTTC	CASSWTSGSSYNEQFF
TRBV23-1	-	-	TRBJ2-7	TGCGCCAGCAGTCAATATGGGCCCTGGGACTGCGCCTACGAGCAGTACTTC	CASSQYGPWDCAYEQYF
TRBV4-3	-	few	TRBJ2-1	TGCGCCAGCAGCCAAGATTGGAGCACTGAGCAGTTCTTC	CASSQDWSTEQFF
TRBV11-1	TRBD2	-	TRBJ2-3	TGTGCCAGCAGCTTAAATCAGGGCGGGAGTGCGCAGTATTTT	CASSLNQGGSAQYF
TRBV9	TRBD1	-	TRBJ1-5	TGTACCAGCAGCCCCACCTCAGGGGGTGGTCAGCCCCAGCATTTT	CTSSPTSGGGQPQHF
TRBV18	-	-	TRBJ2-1	TGCGCGGGGGCTAGCATCCACAATGAGCAGTTCTTC	CAGASIHNEQFF
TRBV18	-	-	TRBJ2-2	TGTGCCAGCTCACCAGAGGAAGCCTATGTCGGGGAGCTGTTTTTT	CASSPEEAYVGELFF
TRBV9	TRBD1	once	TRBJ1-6	TGTGCCAGCAGCGACCGGGACAGGGTTGGATCACCCCTCCACTTT	CASSDRDRVGSPLHF
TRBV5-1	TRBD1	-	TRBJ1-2	TGCGCCAGCAGCAACCAGACAGGGTCGTTTGGCTACACCTTC	CASSNQTGSFGYTF
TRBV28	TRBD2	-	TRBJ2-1	TGTGCCAGCAGTTCCTCGGGGCTAGCGGGAATGAATGAGCAGTTCTTC	CASSSSGLAGMNEQFF
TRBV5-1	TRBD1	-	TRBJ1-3	TGCGCCAGCAGCCTGGGGGACAGCCGTGTCTCTGGAAACACCATATATTTT	CASSLGDSRVSGNTIYF
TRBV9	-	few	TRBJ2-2	TGTGCCAGCAGCGTAGGACTAGGACAGGCCGGGGAGCTGTTTTTT	CASSVGLGQAGELFF
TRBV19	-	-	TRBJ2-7	TGTGCCAGTAGTATAACACGAGGGGGCGAGCAGTACTTC	CASSITRGGEQYF
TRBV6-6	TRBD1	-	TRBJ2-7	TGTGCCAGCAGTTACTCGGGACAGGTTTACGAGCAGTACTTC	CASSYSGQVYEQYF
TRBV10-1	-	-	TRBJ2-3	TGCGCCAGCAGTGAGTCAAGTGGGAGGGATACGCAGTATTTT	CASSESSGRDTQYF
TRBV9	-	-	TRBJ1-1	TGTGCCAGCAGCGTAGAGGGGGGGGACACTGAAGCTTTCTTT	CASSVEGGDTEAFF
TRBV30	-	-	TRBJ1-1	TGTGCCTGGAGCCAAGGGCAGGGCACGAACACTGAAGCTTTCTTT	CAWSQGQGTNTEAFF
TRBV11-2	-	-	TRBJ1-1	TGTGCCAGCAGCTTTTATAAGAACACTGAAGCTTTCTTT	CASSFYKNTEAFF
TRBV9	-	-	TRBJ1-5	TGTGCCAGCAGCCAACTCGATTACAATCAGCCCCAGCATTTT	CASSQLDYNQPQHF